This T cell receptor (beta chain) derives from a study of CXCR3-negative and CXCR3-positive naive CD8 T cells. General study findings and limits: Similar TRBV-TRBJ usage characterized naive CXCR3-negative and CXCR3-positive cells; memory cells differed. Greater hydrophobicity was found in TRB CDR3s of CXCR3-positive naive cells than of CXCR3-negative naive cells. Whereas both naive subsets had comparably high diversity, memory CD8+ cells had much lower diversity.

Details on this clonotype: Its antigen is undetermined.

UMI-labeled 5' RACE TRB cDNA libraries were prepared from the cells. No DNA is given; TCRdb re-called the 5' RACE reads and lists each CDR3 protein once. The table for this sample gives roughly 120,000 distinct CDR3 sequences. The CDR3 contains 14 residues. In germline, CDR1 is MDHEN, CDR2 SYDVKM. The origin of this receptor is a human donor in good health. Some clones in this sample may be carry-over from other donors' samples. Source material: naive CXCR3+ CD8+ T cells from blood. Documented subset: CD45RO-CCR7+CD27+CD95- naive CD8+ T cells expressing CXCR3 (TNR3+). The chain combines TRBV28 with TRBJ2-7; TCRdb names TRBD1, which stays unverified in the absence of DNA. The CDR3 is CASSRAGELGEQYF.